The 24 T cell receptor beta chains given below trace back to one sample, sequenced in a study of cytomegalovirus exposure and HLA in healthy donors. The PCR had 60 Vbeta and 13 Jbeta primers. Repertoires were generated with immunoSEQ multiplex PCR, while TCRdb's copy carries only in-frame clones and drops some. The sample yields around 130,000 clones, 75% seen once. The sequencing input was PBMCs. All receptors come from a woman between 35 and 50 years old in good health and CMV-seropositive.

This clone has a single count. The chain uses TRBV7-2 and TRBJ2-5; D gene unclear. The CDR3 sequence is 12 residues long. Germline V gene data show CDR1 as SGHTA and CDR2 as FQGNSA. The V gene lost 2 bases and the J gene lost 4 bases, with 5 bases spanning the gap. The CDR3 spells CASSLPGETQYF. CDR3 DNA sequence: TGTGCCAGCAGCTTACCGGGAGAGACCCAGTACTTC.

This rearrangement joins TRBV15 to TRBJ2-2, with 7 nucleotides matching TRBD1. J lost 9 bases, V lost 5 bases, and 9 bases had no gene match. The germline V gene encodes CDR1 LNHNV and CDR2 YYDKDF (reference sequence). The CDR3 extends over 14 amino acids. The CDR3 bases are TGTGCCACCAGCGGCTACACGGGACAGCGGGAGCTGTTTTTT. Encoded protein: CATSGYTGQRELFF.

The chain has TRBV6-5 and TRBJ2-2, with 8 bases that match TRBD2. CDR3 size: 14 residues. Germline lookup yields CDR1 MNHEY and CDR2 SVGAGI. V was clipped by 6 bases and J by 6 bases; unmatched bases: 6. CDR3 sequence (DNA): TGTGCCAGCAGCCAAAGCGGGAGCCCCGGGGAGCTGTTTTTT. Its protein is CASSQSGSPGELFF.

The rearrangement uses TRBV6-5 and TRBJ1-4, with D possibly being TRBD1 (5 bases). The CDR3 totals 14 residues. V lost 10 bases and J lost 4, with 16 bases in between. CDR1 MNHEY and CDR2 SVGAGI come from the germline V gene. The CDR3 is CATTVTDNNEKLFF. In nucleotides, the CDR3 is TGTGCCACTACAGTTACGGACAATAATGAAAAACTGTTTTTT.

Only a few counts were recorded for this clone. V usage is TRBV4-2 and J usage is TRBJ2-1; tentative D call: TRBD2 (6 bases). V lost 3 bases, J lost 7 bases, and 10 bases lay in between. CDR1 LGHNA and CDR2 YNFKEQ come from the germline V gene. This CDR3 is 13 amino acids long. The CDR3 DNA is TGTGCCAGCAGCCAGGGACTTAATAATGAGCAGTTCTTC. Translating gives CASSQGLNNEQFF.

The chain links TRBV27 to TRBJ2-1, with a possible D match to TRBD1 (6 bases). The V and J ends lost 4 bases and 7 bases respectively, with 11 bases between them. This CDR3 comprises 13 residues. Germline CDR1 reads MNHEY; CDR2 reads SMNVEV (reference sequence). This CDR3 is CASSWERGNEQFF. The CDR3 DNA is TGTGCCAGCAGTTGGGAGAGGGGGAATGAGCAGTTCTTC.

The rearrangement joins TRBV29-1 to TRBJ1-1; no firm D call. The germline V gene has CDR1 SQVTM and CDR2 ANQGSEA. The V end lost 6 bases, the J end lost 7 bases, and 15 bases lay between the germline ends. The CDR3 contains 12 residues. The CDR3 DNA reads as TGCAGCGTAGACCCGACGGGGAGTGAAGCTTTCTTT. Protein product: CSVDPTGSEAFF.

The chain joins TRBV6-5 to TRBJ1-1; a possible D gene is TRBD1 (5 bases). Per germline, CDR1 MNHEY and CDR2 SVGAGI. Trimming left V 4 bases short and J 5 bases short, with 14 bases between. The CDR3 totals 14 residues. The CDR3 nucleotides are TGTGCCAGCAGTTTGACAGACGTGGTAACTGAAGCTTTCTTT. Translating gives CASSLTDVVTEAFF.

The chain combines TRBV27 with TRBJ2-7; D possibly corresponds to TRBD1 (6 bases). Germline-derived CDR1 and CDR2 are MNHEY and SMNVEV (reference sequence). The CDR3 has 14 amino acids. Deletions cut 2 bases from V and 2 bases from J, with 10 bases between. CDR3 in amino acids: CASSLQGSTYEQYF. CDR3 in DNA: TGTGCCAGCAGTTTACAGGGGAGCACCTACGAGCAGTACTTC.

The table lists this clone with a few counts. This rearrangement joins TRBV10-1 to TRBJ2-7, with D perhaps TRBD1 (5 bases). Between the trimmed V and J ends, which lost 0 bases and 2 bases, there was a span of 11 bases. Germline values: CDR1 WNHNN, CDR2 SYGVQD (reference sequence). The CDR3 extends over 15 amino acids. DNA for the CDR3: TGCGCCAGCAGTGAGTCCTTGGGGCGAGCCTACGAGCAGTACTTC. Translated, it gives CASSESLGRAYEQYF.

The rearrangement joins TRBV6-5 to TRBJ1-2; 9 positions match TRBD1. The CDR3 runs 13 residues. J was trimmed by 6 bases and V by 8 bases; bases with no gene match: 7. CDR1 and CDR2 from the germline V gene are MNHEY and SVGAGI. DNA for the CDR3: TGTGCCAGCCGGACCGGGACAGGGCATGGCTACACCTTC. This gives the protein CASRTGTGHGYTF.

This clone was seen a few times. This chain links TRBV30 with TRBJ1-2, with D unresolved. Trimming removed 0 bases from V and 6 bases from J, with 20 bases in between. The CDR3 covers 16 residues. Germline loops: CDR1 GTSNPN, CDR2 SVGIG (reference sequence). In DNA form, the CDR3 reads TGTGCCTGGAGTGTTTTGACAACCGCCCTCTATGATGGCTACACCTTC. The encoded protein is CAWSVLTTALYDGYTF.

The rearrangement joins TRBV6-6 to TRBJ1-1; 9 bases are a match to TRBD1. Trimming removed 9 bases from V and 0 bases from J; junction bases left unmatched: 8. The germline gives CDR1 MNHNY, CDR2 SVGAGI (reference sequence). The CDR3 is made up of 15 amino acids. CDR3 sequence reads: CASSQDRGMNTEAFF. For the CDR3, the DNA is TGTGCCAGTTCTCAGGACAGGGGAATGAACACTGAAGCTTTCTTT.

This clone was counted between two and nine times. The chain uses TRBV28 and TRBJ1-1, with 7 bases aligning to TRBD1. The trim removed 5 bases at V and 0 bases at J, leaving 6 bases unmatched. The CDR3 is made up of 15 amino acids. CDR1 is MDHEN, CDR2 SYDVKM, per germline. The CDR3 DNA follows: TGTGCCAGCAGTATGACAGGGCCATTGAACACTGAAGCTTTCTTT. It specifies CASSMTGPLNTEAFF.

In this sample, this clone turned up a few times. The V gene is TRBV4-1, the J gene TRBJ1-2, with TRBD1 identical over 8 bases. Trimming cost V 2 bases and J 2 bases; bases outside gene matches: 1. Per the germline V gene, CDR1 is MGHRA and CDR2 is YSYEKL. The CDR3 totals 14 residues. Here the CDR3 DNA reads TGCGCCAGCAGCCAACCAGGGGGCAACTATGGCTACACCTTC. It translates to CASSQPGGNYGYTF.

The V call is TRBV7-2, the J call TRBJ1-6; TRBD1 might be the D (5 bases). V lost 4 bases, J lost 13 bases, and 23 bases lay in between. Germline CDR1 and CDR2: SGHTA and FQGNSA. The CDR3 has 16 amino acids. The CDR3 spells CASSSGFTEAGLPLHF. The CDR3, as DNA: TGTGCCAGCAGCTCAGGGTTCACAGAGGCGGGGCTCCCCCTCCACTTT.

The V and J genes are TRBV9 and TRBJ2-1; TRBD2 might be the D (5 bases). Trimming cost V 3 bases and J 0 bases, with 10 bases left between them. The CDR3 spans 15 residues. Germline lookup yields CDR1 SGDLS and CDR2 YYNGEE. The CDR3 loop is CASSERISSYNEQFF. CDR3 sequence (DNA): TGTGCCAGCAGCGAGCGGATTAGCTCCTACAATGAGCAGTTCTTC.

This clone was detected a few times. CDR3 residues: CASSLGGGRGNTEAFF. DNA of the CDR3: TGTGCCAGCAGTCTCGGGGGGGGCCGGGGGAACACTGAAGCTTTCTTT. The J gene is TRBJ1-1, the V gene TRBV5-4; D is possibly TRBD1 (6 bases). CDR3 length: 16 amino acids. From germline, CDR1 is SGHNT and CDR2 YYREEE (reference sequence). The V and J ends lost 5 bases and 1 base respectively, with 18 bases between them.

V is TRBV4-2 and J is TRBJ2-5, with TRBD1 matching over 7 bases. The DNA end lines up better with TRBJ2-7; the J call may be wrong. The CDR3 is 15 residues long. Per the germline V gene, CDR1 is LGHNA and CDR2 is YNFKEQ. CDR3 amino acids: CASSQLGGSSYEQYF. CDR3 in DNA: TGTGCCAGCAGCCAATTAGGGGGCTCCTCCTACGAGCAGTACTTC.

This chain uses TRBV27 with TRBJ1-2; D is unclear. There are 13 residues in the CDR3. V lost 4 bases and J 4 bases, leaving 10 bases between the germline ends. Germline-derived CDR1 and CDR2 are MNHEY and SMNVEV (reference sequence). The CDR3 coding sequence is TGTGCCAGCAGTTGGTCAGGTAGCTATGGCTACACCTTC. It specifies CASSWSGSYGYTF.

J is TRBJ2-7 and V is TRBV27; perhaps TRBD1 as D (6 bases). Germline lookup yields CDR1 MNHEY and CDR2 SMNVEV (reference sequence). Trimming shortened V by 2 bases and J by 3 bases, and 11 bases separated the two germline ends. The CDR3 loop spans 14 amino acids. CDR3 nucleotides: TGTGCCAGCAGTTTACTTGGGGGCAACTACGAGCAGTACTTC. Protein product: CASSLLGGNYEQYF.

The CDR3: CSVEISQRAEAFF. The CDR3 DNA reads as TGCAGCGTTGAAATTTCACAGCGGGCTGAAGCTTTCTTT. The rearrangement joins TRBV29-1 to TRBJ1-1; no clear D gene. Trimming left V 2 bases short and J 6 bases short, with 13 bases between. This CDR3 region has 13 residues. Germline CDR1 and CDR2: SQVTM and ANQGSEA. The full variable domain, in which reference TRBV29-1 and TRBJ1-1 provide the parts outside the CDR3, is SAVISQKPSRDICQRGTSLTIQCQVDSQVTMMFWYRQQPGQSLTLIATANQGSEATYESGFVIDKFPISRPNLTFSTLTVSNMSPEDSSIYLCSVEISQRAEAFFGQGTRLTVV.

The V call is TRBV5-1, the J call TRBJ1-2; D may be TRBD1 (6 bases). The CDR3 sequence is 15 residues long. The V gene's germline CDR1 is SGHRS and CDR2 YFSETQ. V dropped 5 bases and J dropped 4 bases, with 18 bases sitting between them. CDR3 nucleotide sequence: TGCGCCAGCAGAATCGGACAGAATGATGCCTATGGCTACACCTTC. It translates to CASRIGQNDAYGYTF.

The chain employs TRBV6-6 and TRBJ2-3; D is possibly TRBD1 (5 bases). Per germline, CDR1 MNHNY and CDR2 SVGAGI (reference sequence). The CDR3 is 16 residues long. Trimming removed 0 bases from V and 5 bases from J, with 15 bases in between. The CDR3 loop reads CASSYSGIRDGDTQYF. The CDR3 DNA reads TGTGCCAGCAGTTACTCGGGAATCAGGGATGGAGATACGCAGTATTTT.